One and the same sample provided the 3 T cell receptor beta chains below, sequenced in a study of vaccination and CD4 T cells after COVID-19. The antigens of these receptors remain unknown. With the Oncomine TCR Beta short-read assay, DNA from cultured CD4+ T cells was sequenced. In TCRdb, the PCR reads were re-called with MiXCR into one record per CDR3 protein. The sample holds approximately 11,000 distinct CDR3 sequences, nearly 25% seen once. As to treatment: approximately nine-day PBMC culture with coronavirus spike peptide pools or control peptides (ViraFEST assay). The material was CD4+ T cells from blood, cultured in vitro, obtained before SARS-CoV-2 vaccination. These receptors were collected from a human donor who received a COVID-19 vaccine.

The CDR3 nucleotides are TGTGCTAGTGGTTACAGGGGCTCGGTGGAGCAGTACTTC. It encodes CASGYRGSVEQYF. The chain has TRBV12-5 and TRBJ2-7; 7 bases agree with TRBD1. The CDR3 extends over 13 amino acids. V shed 4 bases and J 7 bases; nucleotides not matched to a gene: 7. Germline V gene lookup returns CDR1 LGHNT and CDR2 FRNRAP.

By proportion, this clonotype is medium-sized. The chain links TRBV20-1 to TRBJ1-1, with 7 bases that match TRBD1. V trimming: 8 bases; J trimming: 2 bases; junction bases outside the gene matches: 8. This CDR3 region has 13 residues. Germline lookup yields CDR1 DFQATT and CDR2 SNEGSKA (reference sequence). CDR3 DNA sequence: TGCAGTCCCACACAGGGGTTTAACACTGAAGCTTTCTTT. It translates to CSPTQGFNTEAFF.

The CDR3 coding sequence is TGCAGTGCTAGACCAACAGCACCCCATATTTACAATGAGCAGTTCTTC. The encoded protein is CSARPTAPHIYNEQFF. V gene TRBV20-1 combines with J gene TRBJ2-1; D is undetermined. This CDR3 spans 16 amino acids. Germline V CDR1 and CDR2: DFQATT, SNEGSKA (reference sequence). The germline V and J ends were trimmed by 2 bases and 4 bases, with 18 bases remaining between them.